This T cell receptor (beta chain) is drawn from a study of CD4 T cells in relation to SARS-CoV-2 and coronaviruses. Overall study: TCR beta CDR3s were sequenced after roughly nine-day antigen culture of PBMCs. Regarding the study as a whole: No crossreactivity against non-spike viral proteins was tested here.

The unexposed donors gave CD4+ T cells in 2011-2018, prior to COVID-19. Isolation of CD4+ T cells took place after about 10 days in culture. The CDR3 has 13 residues. Germline loops: CDR1 SQVTM, CDR2 ANQGSEA. Trimming pared 3 bases from V and 2 bases from J, leaving 10 bases between. Concerning this clone: Its antigen is unknown.

Assay: immunoSEQ multiplex PCR; the TCRdb copy retains only in-frame clones and omits some. The table has 20,000 to 25,000 clones, roughly 80% seen once; the top ten hold 9.5% to 15%. The sequence derives from a human donor in good health. The sample was CD4+ T cells from PBMCs, cultured in vitro. The V gene is TRBV29-1, the J gene TRBJ2-5, with D unresolved. CDR3 nucleotide sequence: TGCAGCGTTGATTCGGCCAATCAAGAGACCCAGTACTTC. Translated, it gives CSVDSANQETQYF.